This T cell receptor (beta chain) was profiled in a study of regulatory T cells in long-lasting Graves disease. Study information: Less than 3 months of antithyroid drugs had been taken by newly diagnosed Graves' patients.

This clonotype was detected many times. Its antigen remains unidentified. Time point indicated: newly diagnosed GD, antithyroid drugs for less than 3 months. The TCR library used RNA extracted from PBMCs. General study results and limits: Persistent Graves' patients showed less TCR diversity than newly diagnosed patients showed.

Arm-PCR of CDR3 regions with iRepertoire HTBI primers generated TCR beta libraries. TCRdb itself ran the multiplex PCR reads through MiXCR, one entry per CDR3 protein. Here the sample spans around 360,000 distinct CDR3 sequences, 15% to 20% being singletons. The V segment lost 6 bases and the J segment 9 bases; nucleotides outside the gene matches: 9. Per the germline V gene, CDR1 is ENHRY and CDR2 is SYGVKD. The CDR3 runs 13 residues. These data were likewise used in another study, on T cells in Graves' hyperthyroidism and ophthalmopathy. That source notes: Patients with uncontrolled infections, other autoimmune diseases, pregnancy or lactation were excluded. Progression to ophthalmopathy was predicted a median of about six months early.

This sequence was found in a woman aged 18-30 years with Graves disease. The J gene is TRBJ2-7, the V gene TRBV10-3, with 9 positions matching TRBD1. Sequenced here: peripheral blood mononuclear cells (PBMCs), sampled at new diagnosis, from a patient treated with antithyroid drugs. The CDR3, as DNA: TGTGCCATCAGCGGGACAGGGCAGGAGGGGCAGTACTTC. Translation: CAISGTGQEGQYF.